This entry lists 15 T cell receptor beta chains sequenced from one sample in a study of blood T cell repertoires in COVID-19. Assay used: immunoSEQ multiplex PCR; TCRdb lists only in-frame clones, some missing. The sample contains 90,000 to 150,000 clones, around 80% of which appear only once. Sequencing input: peripheral blood. Receptors were obtained from a woman aged 80 or over with acute or convalescent COVID-19.

This clone was counted many times. The chain links TRBV4-2 to TRBJ1-1, with D perhaps TRBD1 (5 bases). Germline V gene sequence: CDR1 LGHNA, CDR2 YNFKEQ. CDR3 length: 15 residues. Trimming pared 5 bases from V and 1 base from J, leaving 14 bases between. The CDR3 protein is CASSSGTPGNTEAFF. For the CDR3, the DNA is TGTGCCAGCAGCTCCGGGACTCCGGGGAACACTGAAGCTTTCTTT.

This CDR3 reads CASSPYNSPLHF. The CDR3 DNA follows: TGTGCCAGCAGCCCATATAATTCACCCCTCCACTTT. The chain is built from TRBV7-8 and TRBJ1-6; D remains unclear. Looked up from germline, CDR1 is SGHVS and CDR2 is FQNEAQ. CDR3 length: 12 amino acids. The V end was cut by 5 bases, the J end by 4 bases, with 3 bases between.

The V and J genes are TRBV27 and TRBJ2-1; D possibly corresponds to TRBD1 (6 bases). V dropped 5 bases and J dropped 11 bases, with 13 bases sitting between them. This CDR3 has 12 residues. Germline values: CDR1 MNHEY, CDR2 SMNVEV (reference sequence). This chain's CDR3 is CASSGTGFQQFF. CDR3 DNA sequence: TGTGCCAGCAGTGGAACAGGGTTTCAGCAGTTCTTC.

This chain uses TRBV5-1 with TRBJ2-5; D possibly corresponds to TRBD1 (5 bases). CDR1 is SGHRS, CDR2 YFSETQ, per germline. The CDR3 runs to 13 residues. V gave up 4 bases and J gave up 5 bases, with 12 bases separating them. This CDR3 is CASSRAGRETQYF. Here the CDR3 DNA reads TGCGCCAGCAGCCGGGCAGGGCGGGAGACCCAGTACTTC.

The chain uses TRBV30 and TRBJ2-7, with 11 bases aligning to TRBD1. The CDR3 spans 12 residues. The junction had 2 bases not matched to a gene; V was cut back by 7 bases and J by 3 bases. The germline CDR1 and CDR2 sequences are GTSNPN and SVGIG (reference sequence). The CDR3 region has the DNA TGTGCCTCTGGGACAGGGGGCTACGAGCAGTACTTC. Amino acid sequence: CASGTGGYEQYF.

The chain is built from TRBV28 and TRBJ1-1; D is undetermined. The CDR3 loop spans 12 amino acids. Germline V lookup: CDR1 MDHEN, CDR2 SYDVKM. Trimming left V 6 bases short and J 12 bases short, with 17 bases between. The CDR3 DNA reads as TGTGCCAGCAGCCCTCGGTTGCGCGTTTCTTTCTTT. Encoded protein: CASSPRLRVSFF.

The DNA for the CDR3 is TGTGCCAGTAGTATGGGGCGACAGGCTTTGAACACTGAAGCTTTCTTT. Amino acids: CASSMGRQALNTEAFF. V is TRBV19 and J is TRBJ1-1, with D possibly matching TRBD1 (6 bases). The ends were cut back, 3 bases at V and 0 bases at J, with 14 bases in the middle. This CDR3 contains 16 residues. In germline, CDR1 is LNHDA, CDR2 SQIVND (reference sequence).

The gene calls are TRBV19 and TRBJ2-7; the match to TRBD1 covers 7 bases. The CDR3 covers 13 residues. V was pared by 8 bases and J by 4 bases, with 8 bases of the junction left unmatched. CDR1 and CDR2 from the germline V gene are LNHDA and SQIVND (reference sequence). Here the CDR3 reads CASRQGNRYEQYF. CDR3 DNA sequence: TGTGCCAGTCGACAGGGAAATAGGTACGAGCAGTACTTC.

The chain combines TRBV7-3 with TRBJ1-1, with TRBD1 as a possible D gene (5 bases). The CDR3 contains 15 residues. Germline V gene data show CDR1 as SGHTA and CDR2 as FQGTGA. The V end was cut by 6 bases, the J end by 4 bases, with 18 bases between. CDR3: CASRPEGGATTEAFF. The CDR3, as DNA: TGTGCCAGCAGACCCGAGGGAGGGGCGACCACTGAAGCTTTCTTT.

V gene TRBV7-9 combines with J gene TRBJ1-2; the match to TRBD1 covers 7 bases. J lost 5 bases, V lost 5 bases, and 5 bases had no gene match. Germline V gives CDR1 SEHNR, CDR2 FQNEAQ (reference sequence). This CDR3 has 13 residues. The CDR3 loop is CASSLGQFYGYTF. CDR3 coding DNA: TGTGCCAGCAGCCTGGGACAGTTTTATGGCTACACCTTC. Full variable domain (missing parts from reference TRBV7-9 and TRBJ1-2): DTGVSQNPRHKITKRGQNVTFRCDPISEHNRLYWYRQTLGQGPEFLTYFQNEAQLEKSRLLSDRFSAERPKGSFSTLEIQRTEQGDSAMYLCASSLGQFYGYTFGSGTRLTVV.

This clone was detected only a few times. The V call is TRBV4-2, the J call TRBJ1-5; D uncertain. V was trimmed by 0 bases and J by 7 bases, leaving 7 bases between them. Germline-derived CDR1 and CDR2 are LGHNA and YNFKEQ. The CDR3 loop spans 13 amino acids. Here the CDR3 reads CASSQDMLQPQHF. CDR3 nucleotide sequence: TGTGCCAGCAGCCAAGATATGTTACAGCCCCAGCATTTT.

This chain links TRBV5-1 with TRBJ2-1; 8 bases map to TRBD2. The germline V gene has CDR1 SGHRS and CDR2 YFSETQ. This CDR3 spans 15 amino acids. The V gene end was trimmed by 1 base and the J gene end by 6 bases; junction bases not matched to a gene: 6. The DNA of the CDR3 is TGCGCCAGCAGCTTGTCCCTAGCGGGCGTCAATGAGCAGTTCTTC. Encoded protein: CASSLSLAGVNEQFF.

This rearrangement joins TRBV2 to TRBJ2-7; 7 nucleotides agree with TRBD2. The germline V gene has CDR1 SNHLY and CDR2 FYNNEI. This CDR3 contains 13 residues. Trimming cost V 7 bases and J 4 bases; bases outside gene matches: 7. The CDR3, as DNA: TGTGCCAGCACCTCACGGGAGGCATACGAGCAGTACTTC. This encodes CASTSREAYEQYF.

This clone was counted only a few times. CDR3 residues: CASSDPQGSYEQYF. CDR3 nucleotide sequence: TGCGCCAGCAGCGACCCTCAGGGATCCTACGAGCAGTACTTC. The gene calls are TRBV5-1 and TRBJ2-7; tentatively, D is TRBD1 (5 bases). Trimming left V 4 bases short and J 1 base short, with 12 bases between. Germline V lookup: CDR1 SGHRS, CDR2 YFSETQ. CDR3 size: 14 residues.

The chain recombines TRBV29-1 with TRBJ2-1, with 13 bases matching TRBD2. Per germline, CDR1 SQVTM and CDR2 ANQGSEA. J lost 1 base, V lost 4 bases, and 7 bases had no gene match. The CDR3 extends over 17 amino acids. The CDR3 protein is CSVGGGLAGESYNEQFF. The CDR3 DNA reads TGCAGCGTTGGGGGAGGACTAGCGGGAGAATCCTACAATGAGCAGTTCTTC.